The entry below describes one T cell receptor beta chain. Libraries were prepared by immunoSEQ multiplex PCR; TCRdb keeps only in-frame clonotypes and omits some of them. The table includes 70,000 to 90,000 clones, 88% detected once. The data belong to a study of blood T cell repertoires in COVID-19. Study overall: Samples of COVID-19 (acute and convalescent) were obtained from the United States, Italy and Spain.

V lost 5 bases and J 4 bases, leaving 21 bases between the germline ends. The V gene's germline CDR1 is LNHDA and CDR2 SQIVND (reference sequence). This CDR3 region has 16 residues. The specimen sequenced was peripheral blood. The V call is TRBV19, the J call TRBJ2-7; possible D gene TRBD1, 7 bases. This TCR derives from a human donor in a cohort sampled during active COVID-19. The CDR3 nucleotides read TGTGCCAGTAGTCCTGGGCGGGGACAGCAGGCGTACGAGCAGTACTTC. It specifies CASSPGRGQQAYEQYF.